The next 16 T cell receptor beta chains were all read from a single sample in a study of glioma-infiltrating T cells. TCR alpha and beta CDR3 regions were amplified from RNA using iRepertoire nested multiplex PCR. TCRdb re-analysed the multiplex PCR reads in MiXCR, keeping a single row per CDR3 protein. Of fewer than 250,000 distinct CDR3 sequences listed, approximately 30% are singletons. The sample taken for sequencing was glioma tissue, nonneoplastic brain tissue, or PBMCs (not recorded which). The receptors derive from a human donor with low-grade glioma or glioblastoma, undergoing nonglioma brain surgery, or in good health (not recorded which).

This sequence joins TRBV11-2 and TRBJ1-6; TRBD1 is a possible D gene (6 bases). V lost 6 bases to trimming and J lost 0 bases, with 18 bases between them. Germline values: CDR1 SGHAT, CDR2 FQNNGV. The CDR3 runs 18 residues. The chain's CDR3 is CASRRGGGASSYNSPLHF. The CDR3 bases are TGTGCCAGCAGGAGGGGGGGGGGGGCGAGCTCCTATAATTCACCCCTCCACTTT. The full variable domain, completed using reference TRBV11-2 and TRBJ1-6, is EAGVAQSPRYKIIEKRQSVAFWCNPISGHATLYWYQQILGQGPKLLIQFQNNGVVDDSQLPKDRFSAERLKGVDSTLKIQPAKLEDSAVYLCASRRGGGASSYNSPLHFGNGTRLTVT.

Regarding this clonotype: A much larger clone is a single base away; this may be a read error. CDR3 in DNA: TGTGCCAGCAGCTTCCAGGAGTCCACCTACGAGCAGTTCTTC. Amino acid sequence: CASSFQESTYEQFF. V usage is TRBV7-2 and J usage is TRBJ2-7, with D unclear. The J call may be in error: the DNA end matches TRBJ2-1 better. Germline V gene sequence: CDR1 SGHTA, CDR2 FQGNSA. The CDR3 runs 14 residues.

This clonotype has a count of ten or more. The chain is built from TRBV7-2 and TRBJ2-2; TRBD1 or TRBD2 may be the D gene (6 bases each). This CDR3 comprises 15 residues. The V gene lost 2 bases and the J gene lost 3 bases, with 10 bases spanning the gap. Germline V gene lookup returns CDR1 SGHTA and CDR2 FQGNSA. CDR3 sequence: CASSLSGGDTGELFF. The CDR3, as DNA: TGTGCCAGCAGCTTATCCGGGGGCGACACCGGGGAGCTGTTTTTT. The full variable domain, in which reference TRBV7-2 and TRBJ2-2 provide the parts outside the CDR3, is GAGVSQSPSNKVTEKGKDVELRCDPISGHTALYWYRQSLGQGLEFLIYFQGNSAPDKSGLPSDRFSAERTGGSVSTLTIQRTQQEDSAVYLCASSLSGGDTGELFFGEGSRLTVL.

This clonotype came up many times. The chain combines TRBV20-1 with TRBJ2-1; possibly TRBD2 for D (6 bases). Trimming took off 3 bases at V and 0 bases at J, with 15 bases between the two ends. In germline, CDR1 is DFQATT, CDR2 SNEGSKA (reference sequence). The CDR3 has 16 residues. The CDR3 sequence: CSASDPGANSYNEQFF. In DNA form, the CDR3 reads TGCAGTGCTAGTGATCCGGGAGCGAACTCCTACAATGAGCAGTTCTTC.

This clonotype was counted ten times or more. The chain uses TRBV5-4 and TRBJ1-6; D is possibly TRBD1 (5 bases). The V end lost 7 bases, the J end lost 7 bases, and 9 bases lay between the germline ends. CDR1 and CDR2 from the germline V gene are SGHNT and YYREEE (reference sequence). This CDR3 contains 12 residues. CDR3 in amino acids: CASRQGNSPLHF. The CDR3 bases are TGTGCCAGCCGCCAGGGCAATTCACCCCTCCACTTT. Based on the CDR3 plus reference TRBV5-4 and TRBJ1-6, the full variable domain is ETGVTQSPTHLIKTRGQQVTLRCSSQSGHNTVSWYQQALGQGPQFIFQYYREEENGRGNFPPRFSGLQFPNYSSELNVNALELDDSALYLCASRQGNSPLHFGNGTRLTVT.

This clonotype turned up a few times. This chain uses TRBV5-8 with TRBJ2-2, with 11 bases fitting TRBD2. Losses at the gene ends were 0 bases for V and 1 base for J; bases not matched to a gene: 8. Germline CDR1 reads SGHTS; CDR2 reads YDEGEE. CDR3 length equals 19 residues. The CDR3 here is CASSLGGGTSGWNTGELFF. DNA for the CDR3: TGTGCCAGCAGCTTGGGAGGGGGGACTAGCGGCTGGAACACCGGGGAGCTGTTTTTT. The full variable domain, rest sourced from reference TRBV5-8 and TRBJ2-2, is EAGVTQSPTHLIKTRGQQATLRCSPISGHTSVYWYQQALGLGLQFLLWYDEGEERNRGNFPPRFSGRQFPNYSSELNVNALELEDSALYLCASSLGGGTSGWNTGELFFGEGSRLTVL.

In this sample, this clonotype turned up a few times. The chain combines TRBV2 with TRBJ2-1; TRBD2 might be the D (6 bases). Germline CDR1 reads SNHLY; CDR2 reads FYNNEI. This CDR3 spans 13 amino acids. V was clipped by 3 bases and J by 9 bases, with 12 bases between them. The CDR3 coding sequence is TGTGCCAGCAGTGATTCCGGGAGAGGTGAGCAGTTCTTC. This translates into CASSDSGRGEQFF.

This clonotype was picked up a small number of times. As DNA, the CDR3 is TGTGCCAGCAGTGAAGGAAACAGGGCTAACGAGCAGTACTTC. Its protein is CASSEGNRANEQYF. The genes are TRBV2 and TRBJ2-7; a weak D match, TRBD1 (6 bases). The length of the CDR3 is 14 residues. Between the trimmed V and J ends, which lost 1 base and 5 bases, there was a span of 12 bases. Germline V gives CDR1 SNHLY, CDR2 FYNNEI. Supplemented by reference TRBV2 and TRBJ2-7, the full variable domain reads EPEVTQTPSHQVTQMGQEVILRCVPISNHLYFYWYRQILGQKVEFLVSFYNNEISEKSEIFDDQFSVERPDGSNFTLKIRSTKLEDSAMYFCASSEGNRANEQYFGPGTRLTVT.

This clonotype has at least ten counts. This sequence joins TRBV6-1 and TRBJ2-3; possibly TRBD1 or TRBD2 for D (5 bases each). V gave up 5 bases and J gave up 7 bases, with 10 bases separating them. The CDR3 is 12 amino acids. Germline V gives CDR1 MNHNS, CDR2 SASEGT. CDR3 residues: CASSSWGNTQYF. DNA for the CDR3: TGTGCCAGCAGTTCCTGGGGGAATACGCAGTATTTT.

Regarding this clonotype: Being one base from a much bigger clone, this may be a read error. The CDR3 loop reads CASGRLLTLYNEQYF. The CDR3 DNA sequence: TGTGCCAGCGGCCGGTTGCTAACTCTGTACAATGAGCAGTACTTC. J is TRBJ2-7 and V is TRBV7-9; D is undetermined. The CDR3 runs to 15 residues. Germline CDR1 is SEHNR and CDR2 is FQNEAQ (reference sequence). Trimming cost V 8 bases and J 7 bases, with 24 bases left between them.

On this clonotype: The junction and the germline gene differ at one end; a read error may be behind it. The CDR3 sequence is CDSTLGRGEYYGYTF. The CDR3 DNA reads as TGTGACAGCACTTTGGGCCGGGGGGAGTACTATGGCTACACCTTC. The chain couples TRBV2 to TRBJ1-2; weak D call: TRBD1 (5 bases). This CDR3 region has 15 residues. The germline gives CDR1 SNHLY, CDR2 FYNNEI.

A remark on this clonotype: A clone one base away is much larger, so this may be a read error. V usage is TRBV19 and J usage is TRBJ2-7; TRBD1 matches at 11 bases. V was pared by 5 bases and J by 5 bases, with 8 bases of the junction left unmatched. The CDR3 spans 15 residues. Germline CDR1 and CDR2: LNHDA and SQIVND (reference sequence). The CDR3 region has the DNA TGTGCCAGTAGTGTCCGGGACAGGGGGAGCGACGAGCAGTACTTC. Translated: CASSVRDRGSDEQYF.

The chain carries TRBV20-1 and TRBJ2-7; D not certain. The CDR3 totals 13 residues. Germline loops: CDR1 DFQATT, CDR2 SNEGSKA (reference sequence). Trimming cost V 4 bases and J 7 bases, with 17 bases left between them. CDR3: CSATVIPPREQYF. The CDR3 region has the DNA TGCAGTGCTACAGTTATCCCCCCGAGGGAGCAGTACTTC.

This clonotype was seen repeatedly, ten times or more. CDR3 in amino acids: CASSYSIRGRGGMNTEAFF. In DNA form, the CDR3 reads TGTGCCAGCAGTTACTCAATAAGAGGCCGCGGGGGTATGAACACTGAAGCTTTCTTT. The chain has TRBV6-6 and TRBJ1-1; maybe TRBD1 (5 bases). This CDR3 spans 19 amino acids. Deletions cut 0 bases from V and 0 bases from J, with 20 bases between. Germline V CDR1 and CDR2: MNHNY, SVGAGI (reference sequence).

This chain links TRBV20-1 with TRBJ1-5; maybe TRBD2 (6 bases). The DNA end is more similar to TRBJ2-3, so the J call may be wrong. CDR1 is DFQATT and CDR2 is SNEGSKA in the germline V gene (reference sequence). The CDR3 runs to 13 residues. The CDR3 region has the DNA TGCAGTGCCCCGGAGGGGAGCAATCAGCCTCAGTATTTT. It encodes CSAPEGSNQPQYF.

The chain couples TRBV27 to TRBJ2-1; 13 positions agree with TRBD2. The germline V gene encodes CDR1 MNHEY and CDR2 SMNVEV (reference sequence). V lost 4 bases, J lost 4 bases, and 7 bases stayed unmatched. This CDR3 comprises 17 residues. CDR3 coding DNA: TGTGCCAGCAGTTGGCCCGGACTAGCGGGGGTTTACAATGAGCAGTTCTTC. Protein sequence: CASSWPGLAGVYNEQFF.